Listed below are T cell receptor beta chains from one sample, sequenced in a study of T-cell reconstitution after alpha-beta-depleted transplantation in children. TCRdb re-called the PCR reads through MiXCR, storing one row per CDR3 protein. The sample carries roughly 400,000 distinct CDR3 sequences, over 40% recorded once. Sequences were derived from PBMCs, sampled before TCRalphabeta/CD19-depleted stem cell transplant. These receptors all stem from a girl aged 2-9 years with aplastic anemia, due to receive a stem cell transplant. CDR3s include the opening cysteine and the closing phenylalanine or tryptophan. D genes are given only for firm matches. Rows give clone size only sometimes, using once, few, many, or a class for an expanded clone.

d_gene	v_gene	j_gene	abundance	CDR3aa	CDR3nt
-	TRBV5-8	TRBJ1-3	-	CASSLVRVHTSGNTIYF	TGTGCCAGCAGCTTGGTGAGAGTCCACACCTCTGGAAACACCATATATTTT
-	TRBV20-1	TRBJ1-6	few	CSARGGSSYNSPLHF	TGCAGTGCTAGAGGTGGGAGCTCCTATAATTCACCCCTCCACTTT
-	TRBV11-2	TRBJ2-7	-	CASCRRTESYEQYF	TGTGCCAGCTGCAGACGGACGGAGTCCTACGAGCAGTACTTC
-	TRBV27	TRBJ2-7	-	CASSQLSSGAGSEQYF	TGTGCCAGCAGTCAACTCTCCTCAGGGGCGGGTTCCGAGCAGTACTTC
-	TRBV5-1	TRBJ1-4	few	CASSLGTRNEKLFF	TGCGCCAGCAGCTTGGGCACCCGTAATGAAAAACTGTTTTTT
-	TRBV14	TRBJ2-2	-	CASSQGQVTGELFF	TGTGCCAGCAGCCAAGGGCAGGTCACCGGGGAGCTGTTTTTT
TRBD1	TRBV12-3/TRBV12-4	TRBJ1-2	few	CASSRHRGWDGYTF	TGTGCCAGCAGCCGACACAGGGGTTGGGATGGCTACACCTTC
TRBD2	TRBV10-3	TRBJ2-5	-	CAIRPSPGLEETQYF	TGTGCCATCAGGCCCTCCCCGGGACTAGAAGAGACCCAGTACTTC
-	TRBV28	TRBJ2-4	-	CASSLWTAKNIQYF	TGTGCCAGCAGTTTATGGACCGCCAAAAACATTCAGTACTTC
-	TRBV5-5	TRBJ2-5	few	CASSLTAGRQETQYF	TGTGCCAGCAGCCTCACGGCGGGGCGTCAAGAGACCCAGTACTTC
-	TRBV15	TRBJ2-7	many	CATSRVNEQYF	TGTGCCACCAGCAGAGTAAACGAGCAGTACTTC
TRBD2	TRBV5-1	TRBJ2-3	many	CASRPIDSGRQDTQYF	TGCGCCAGCCGACCCATAGATAGCGGGAGGCAAGATACGCAGTATTTT
-	TRBV18	TRBJ1-1	-	CASSPGAGSVAVTEAFF	TGTGCCAGCTCACCTGGGGCAGGCTCCGTTGCTGTGACTGAAGCTTTCTTT
-	TRBV20-1	TRBJ1-5	few	CSASRTQGNQPQHF	TGCAGTGCTAGTCGGACTCAGGGCAATCAGCCCCAGCATTTT
TRBD2	TRBV9	TRBJ2-7	many	CASSPDGLAGSYEQYF	TGTGCCAGCAGCCCCGACGGACTAGCGGGGTCCTACGAGCAGTACTTC
TRBD2	TRBV28	TRBJ2-2	-	CASSSFGGVDTGELFF	TGTGCCAGCAGTTCGTTTGGGGGGGTGGACACCGGGGAGCTGTTTTTT
-	TRBV27	TRBJ2-7	many	CASSLSGSGGLYEQYF	TGTGCCAGCAGTTTATCGGGTAGCGGAGGCCTCTACGAGCAGTACTTC
-	TRBV28	TRBJ1-4	few	CASSLDSRKKLFF	TGTGCCAGCAGTTTAGACAGCCGGAAAAAACTGTTTTTT
-	TRBV20-1	TRBJ1-2	-	CSARDPRTTNYGYTF	TGCAGTGCTAGAGATCCCAGAACAACTAACTATGGCTACACCTTC
-	TRBV20-1	TRBJ1-2	once	CSAREKSFSRYGYTF	TGCAGTGCTAGAGAAAAATCCTTTTCACGCTATGGCTACACCTTC
-	TRBV30	TRBJ2-1	-	CAWNRATNEQFF	TGTGCCTGGAATCGGGCAACCAATGAGCAGTTCTTC
-	TRBV28	TRBJ2-3	few	CASRGGPDTQYF	TGTGCCAGCAGGGGGGGCCCAGATACGCAGTATTTT
-	TRBV29-1	TRBJ2-5	-	CSVEAGWGETQYF	TGCAGCGTTGAAGCAGGCTGGGGAGAGACCCAGTACTTC
-	TRBV6-2/TRBV6-3	TRBJ2-1	few	CASSYPNRPEQFF	TGTGCCAGCAGTTACCCCAATAGGCCTGAGCAGTTCTTC
-	TRBV20-1	TRBJ2-5	-	CSAGTGKTQYF	TGCAGTGCCGGTACGGGGAAGACCCAGTACTTC
TRBD2	TRBV6-1	TRBJ2-1	-	CASGAAGVYNEQFF	TGTGCCAGCGGGGCAGCGGGAGTGTACAATGAGCAGTTCTTC
-	TRBV20-1	TRBJ1-1	-	CTPWTRNTEAFF	TGCACTCCGTGGACGAGGAACACTGAAGCTTTCTTT
TRBD1	TRBV5-1	TRBJ2-7	many	CASSLGQGGYEQYF	TGTGCCAGCAGCTTAGGACAGGGGGGATACGAGCAGTACTTC
-	TRBV15	TRBJ2-1	-	CATSRARTANEQFF	TGTGCCACCAGCAGGGCCCGGACAGCCAATGAGCAGTTCTTC
-	TRBV5-5	TRBJ1-2	-	CASTIGGWANYGYTF	TGTGCCAGCACCATCGGGGGCTGGGCTAACTATGGCTACACCTTC
-	TRBV20-1	TRBJ2-1	few	CSARARGTGAYNEQFF	TGCAGTGCTAGAGCCCGGGGGACTGGAGCCTACAATGAGCAGTTCTTC
-	TRBV23-1	TRBJ2-3	-	CACRGQSTQAQYF	TGTGCCTGCAGGGGACAAAGCACACAGGCGCAGTATTTT
-	TRBV7-3	TRBJ2-7	many	CASSSSGSYEQYF	TGTGCCAGCAGCTCTAGTGGATCCTACGAGCAGTACTTC
-	TRBV7-8	TRBJ2-2	-	CASSLGSGASGELFF	TGTGCCAGCAGCTTAGGGTCGGGGGCGAGCGGGGAGCTGTTTTTT
-	TRBV28	TRBJ1-5	-	CASRRTLNQPQHF	TGTGCCAGCCGCCGGACACTTAATCAGCCCCAGCATTTT
-	TRBV27	TRBJ2-7	-	CASSSPGGPLHEQYF	TGTGCCAGCAGTTCGCCCGGGGGACCACTCCACGAGCAGTACTTC
TRBD2	TRBV7-8	TRBJ2-7	-	CASSVTRLARKLTFSYEQYF	TGTGCCAGCAGCGTAACCCGACTAGCGAGAAAACTTACCTTCTCCTACGAGCAGTACTTC
-	TRBV6-1	TRBJ1-3	-	CASRAPPGNTIYF	TGTGCCAGCAGAGCCCCCCCAGGAAACACCATATATTTT
TRBD1	TRBV29-1	TRBJ2-6	-	CSVGDRGGTGANVLTF	TGCAGCGTCGGTGACAGGGGGGGAACTGGGGCCAACGTCCTGACTTTC
-	TRBV5-4	TRBJ2-7	-	CASSLSSVPYEQYF	TGTGCCAGCAGCTTATCCTCAGTCCCCTACGAGCAGTACTTC
-	TRBV5-6	TRBJ2-3	-	CASSSLALGGSDTQYF	TGTGCCAGCAGCTCCCTAGCGCTTGGGGGCTCAGATACGCAGTATTTT
-	TRBV27	TRBJ2-3	once	CASTQYKGGTDTQYF	TGTGCCAGCACTCAATATAAGGGGGGAACAGATACGCAGTATTTT
TRBD1	TRBV12-3/TRBV12-4	TRBJ1-2	-	CASSSGTDGYTF	TGTGCCAGCAGCTCCGGGACAGATGGCTACACCTTC
-	TRBV4-1	TRBJ2-3	-	CASSQRLPGGTDTQYF	TGCGCCAGCAGCCAAAGACTTCCTGGGGGCACAGATACGCAGTATTTT
-	TRBV9	TRBJ1-4	many	CASSPRTATNEKLFF	TGTGCCAGCAGCCCCCGGACAGCAACTAATGAAAAACTGTTTTTT